This T cell receptor beta chain is from a study of blood T cell repertoires in COVID-19. The CDR3 extends over 15 amino acids. Trimming at V came to 3 bases and at J to 6 bases, leaving 9 bases not matched to a gene. In germline, CDR1 is KGHSH, CDR2 LQKENI. Here immunoSEQ multiplex PCR was the method, and the copy in TCRdb shows in-frame clones only, minus some. The data hold 75,000 or so clones, with 80% observed a single time. The chain links TRBV18 to TRBJ1-1, with TRBD1 identical over 8 bases. The clonotype originates from a man aged 55 to 70 with active or convalescent COVID-19. Sequenced material: peripheral blood. CDR3 protein: CASSPIQGAGAEAFF. In DNA, the CDR3 is TGTGCCAGCTCACCGATTCAGGGGGCGGGGGCTGAAGCTTTCTTT.